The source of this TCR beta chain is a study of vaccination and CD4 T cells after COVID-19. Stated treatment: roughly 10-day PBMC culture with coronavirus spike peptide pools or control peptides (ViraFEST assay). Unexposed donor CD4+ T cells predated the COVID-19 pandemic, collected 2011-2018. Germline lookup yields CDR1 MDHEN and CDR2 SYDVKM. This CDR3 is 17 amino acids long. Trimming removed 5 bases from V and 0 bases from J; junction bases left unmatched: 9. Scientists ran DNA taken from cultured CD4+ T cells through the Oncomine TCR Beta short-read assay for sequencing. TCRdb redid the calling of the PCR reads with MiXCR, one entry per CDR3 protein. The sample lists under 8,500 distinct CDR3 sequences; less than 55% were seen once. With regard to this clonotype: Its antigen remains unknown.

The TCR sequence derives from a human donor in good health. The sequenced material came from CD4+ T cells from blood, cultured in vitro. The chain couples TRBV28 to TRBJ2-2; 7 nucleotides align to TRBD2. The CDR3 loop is CASSLGRDYSNTGELFF. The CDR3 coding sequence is TGTGCCAGCAGTCTCGGCCGGGACTATTCGAACACCGGGGAGCTGTTTTTT.